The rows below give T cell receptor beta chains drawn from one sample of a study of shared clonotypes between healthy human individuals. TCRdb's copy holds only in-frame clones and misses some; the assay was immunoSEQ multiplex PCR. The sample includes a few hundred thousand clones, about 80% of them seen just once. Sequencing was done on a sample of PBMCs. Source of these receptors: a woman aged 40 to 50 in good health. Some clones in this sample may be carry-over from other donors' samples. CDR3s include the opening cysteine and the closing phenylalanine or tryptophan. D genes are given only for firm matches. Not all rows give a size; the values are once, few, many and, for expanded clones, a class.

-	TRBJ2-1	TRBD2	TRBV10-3	CAISGRTSGQGNNEQFF	TGTGCCATCAGCGGGAGGACTAGCGGGCAGGGCAACAATGAGCAGTTCTTC
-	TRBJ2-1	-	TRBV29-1	CSVERDRRYNEQFF	TGCAGCGTTGAAAGGGACCGACGATACAATGAGCAGTTCTTC
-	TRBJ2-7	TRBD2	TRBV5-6	CASSHLSGNYEQYF	TGTGCCAGCAGCCATCTTAGCGGGAATTACGAGCAGTACTTC
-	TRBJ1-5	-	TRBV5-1	CASSLAGTEDNQPQHF	TGCGCCAGCAGCTTGGCCGGGACGGAGGACAATCAGCCCCAGCATTTT
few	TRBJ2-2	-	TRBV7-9	CASSLFRLSPGELFF	TGTGCCAGCAGCTTATTCAGACTGTCCCCCGGGGAGCTGTTTTTT
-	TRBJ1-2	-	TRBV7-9	CASSPRTDVYGYTF	TGTGCCAGCAGCCCCCGGACGGACGTCTATGGCTACACCTTC
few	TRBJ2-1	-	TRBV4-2	CASSHGDSYNEQFF	TGTGCCAGCAGCCACGGGGACTCCTACAATGAGCAGTTCTTC
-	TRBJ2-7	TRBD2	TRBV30	CAWSVGGSSSEQYF	TGTGCCTGGAGTGTAGGCGGGAGTTCAAGCGAGCAGTACTTC
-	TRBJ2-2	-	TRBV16	CASSQDNTGELFF	TGTGCCAGCAGCCAAGACAACACCGGGGAGCTGTTTTTT
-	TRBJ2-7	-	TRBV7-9	CASSLVPGEQYF	TGTGCCAGCAGCTTAGTTCCCGGCGAGCAGTACTTC
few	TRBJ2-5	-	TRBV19	CASSTGETQYF	TGTGCCAGTAGTACGGGCGAGACCCAGTACTTC
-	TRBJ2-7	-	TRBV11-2	CASSLDGGDGSYEQYF	TGTGCCAGCAGCTTAGATGGGGGAGATGGATCCTACGAGCAGTACTTC
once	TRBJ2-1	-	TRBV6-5	CASSPGGYNEQFF	TGTGCCAGCAGTCCCGGGGGTTACAATGAGCAGTTCTTC
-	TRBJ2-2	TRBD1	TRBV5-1	CASSTGTDPNTGELFF	TGCGCCAGCAGCACCGGGACAGACCCGAACACCGGGGAGCTGTTTTTT
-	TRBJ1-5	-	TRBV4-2	CASSQGGAQPQHF	TGTGCCAGCAGCCAAGGGGGGGCTCAGCCCCAGCATTTT
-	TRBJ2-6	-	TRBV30	CAWGSSGANVLTF	TGTGCCTGGGGATCTTCTGGGGCCAACGTCCTGACTTTC
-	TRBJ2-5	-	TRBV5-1	CASSSLAGETQYF	TGCGCCAGCAGCTCACTAGCAGGGGAGACCCAGTACTTC
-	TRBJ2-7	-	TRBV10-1	CASSDHLIQERGCHEQYF	TGCGCCAGCAGTGACCACCTTATACAGGAAAGGGGTTGCCACGAGCAGTACTTC
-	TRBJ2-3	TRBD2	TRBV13	CASSQDREGGDTQYF	TGTGCCAGCAGCCAAGACCGGGAGGGTGGTGATACGCAGTATTTT
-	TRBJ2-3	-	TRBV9	CASSVATGGTDTQYF	TGTGCCAGCAGCGTAGCCACGGGGGGCACAGATACGCAGTATTTT
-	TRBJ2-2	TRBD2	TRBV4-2	CASSQEPSGNVNGELFF	TGTGCCAGCAGCCAAGAACCTAGCGGGAATGTGAACGGGGAGCTGTTTTTT
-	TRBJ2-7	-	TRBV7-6	CASSERPPTDDVAYEQYF	TGTGCCAGCAGCGAACGACCGCCGACCGACGATGTTGCCTACGAGCAGTACTTC
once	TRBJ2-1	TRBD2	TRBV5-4	CASSFPGLGYNEQFF	TGTGCCAGCAGCTTCCCAGGACTAGGCTACAATGAGCAGTTCTTC
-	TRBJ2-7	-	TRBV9	CASSVGQPAYEQYF	TGTGCCAGCAGCGTGGGGCAGCCTGCCTACGAGCAGTACTTC
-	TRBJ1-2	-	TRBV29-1	CSVLRYPVLLGYTF	TGCAGCGTTTTAAGATATCCGGTCCTTCTTGGCTACACCTTC
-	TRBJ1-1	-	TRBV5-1	CASSLWVTGSNTEAFF	TGCGCCAGCAGCTTGTGGGTGACAGGTTCGAACACTGAAGCTTTCTTT
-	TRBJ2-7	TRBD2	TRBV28	CASSSHRKAGGFEQYF	TGTGCCAGCAGTTCTCATAGGAAGGCGGGAGGATTCGAGCAGTACTTC
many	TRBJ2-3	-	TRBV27	CASSGLVADTQYF	TGTGCCAGTAGCGGTCTGGTGGCGGATACGCAGTATTTT